These 25 T cell receptor beta chains originate from one sample sequenced in a study of blood T cell repertoires in COVID-19 (dated by TCRdb to 2018 to 2020). Receptor libraries were prepared by the immunoSEQ multiplex PCR assay. TCRdb took over this immuneACCESS table, retaining in-frame rearrangements with V and J assigned. Such tables are incomplete; in checked studies, under half of the missing clones stem from an unresolved V gene, and the remainder is unexplained. The sample table records 240,000 or so clones; 70% to 90% of these occur just once. The ten most abundant clones make up 0.9% to 1% of the sample. Sequencing was performed on peripheral blood. All receptors derive from a woman in her thirties or forties who had recovered from COVID-19.

The chain couples TRBV7-6 to TRBJ2-7, with no clear D. V gave up 5 bases and J gave up 6 bases, with 11 bases separating them. Germline lookup yields CDR1 SGHVS and CDR2 FNYEAQ. This CDR3 is built from 12 residues. The CDR3 DNA follows: TGTGCCAGCAGCCTACCGACGGGCGAGCAGTACTTC. Its protein product is CASSLPTGEQYF. The entire variable domain, with the rest obtained from reference TRBV7-6 and TRBJ2-7, is as follows: GAGVSQSPRYKVTKRGQDVALRCDPISGHVSLYWYRQALGQGPEFLTYFNYEAQQDKSGLPNDRFSAERPEGSISTLTIQRTEQRDSAMYRCASSLPTGEQYFGPGTRLTVT.

The gene calls are TRBV5-6 and TRBJ1-1; D might be TRBD1 (6 bases). Per the germline V gene, CDR1 is SGHDT and CDR2 is YYEEEE. CDR3 length equals 14 residues. V gave up 5 bases and J gave up 3 bases, with 14 bases separating them. CDR3 DNA: TGTGCCAGCAGTCCACAGGGTAGAGACACTGAAGCTTTCTTT. Protein product: CASSPQGRDTEAFF.

The rearrangement joins TRBV3-1 (or the pseudogene TRBV3-2) to TRBJ1-5; D might be TRBD1 (5 bases). CDR3 size: 15 residues. The germline V gene has CDR1 LGHDT and CDR2 YNNKEL (reference sequence). Trimming cost V 1 base and J 0 bases, with 7 bases left between them. In DNA, the CDR3 is TGTGCCAGCAGCCAAGGCGACAGTAGCAATCAGCCCCAGCATTTT. Translated: CASSQGDSSNQPQHF.

The chain is built from TRBV30 and TRBJ1-5, with a tentative D call TRBD1 (6 bases). CDR3 size: 16 residues. CDR1 is GTSNPN, CDR2 SVGIG, per germline (reference sequence). Deletions cut 4 bases from V and 4 bases from J, with 20 bases between. This CDR3 reads CAWTQGGRLGNQPQHF. The CDR3 coding sequence is TGTGCCTGGACCCAAGGGGGACGACTGGGAAATCAGCCCCAGCATTTT.

The CDR3 is CSAAADEQYF. CDR3 sequence (DNA): TGCAGTGCTGCGGCTGATGAGCAGTACTTC. V usage is TRBV20-1 and J usage is TRBJ2-7; D remains ambiguous. CDR1 is DFQATT and CDR2 is SNEGSKA in the germline V gene (reference sequence). V lost 5 bases and J 7 bases, leaving 9 bases between the germline ends. This CDR3 comprises 10 residues.

The J gene is TRBJ1-1, the V gene TRBV19; 9 bases are shared with TRBD1. V was pared by 4 bases and J by 11 bases, with 8 bases of the junction left unmatched. Per germline, CDR1 LNHDA and CDR2 SQIVND (reference sequence). The CDR3 has 13 residues. The CDR3 coding sequence is TGTGCCAGTAGTACCCCACAGGGGGCTGGGGCTTTCTTT. Translated: CASSTPQGAGAFF.

V and J are TRBV30 and TRBJ2-7, with TRBD2 matching over 7 bases. The CDR3 is 15 residues long. Germline lookup yields CDR1 GTSNPN and CDR2 SVGIG (reference sequence). J gave up 2 bases and V 3 bases, and 10 bases lay outside the gene matches. CDR3 sequence reads: CAWSDSWGGTYEQYF. The DNA of the CDR3 is TGTGCCTGGAGCGACTCGTGGGGGGGAACCTACGAGCAGTACTTC. Full variable domain (outside the CDR3, taken from reference TRBV30 and TRBJ2-7): SQTIHQWPATLVQPVGSPLSLECTVEGTSNPNLYWYRQAAGRGLQLLFYSVGIGQISSEVPQNLSASRPQDRQFILSSKKLLLSDSGFYLCAWSDSWGGTYEQYFGPGTRLTVT.

The V gene is TRBV4-3, the J gene TRBJ2-3; TRBD2 agrees at 7 bases. The germline CDR1 and CDR2 sequences are LGHNA and YSLEER. The CDR3 contains 13 residues. V gave up 4 bases and J gave up 9 bases; unmatched junction bases: 7. CDR3 sequence reads: CASSRTSFATQYF. CDR3 nucleotide sequence: TGCGCCAGCAGCCGGACTAGTTTCGCGACGCAGTATTTT.

The chain carries TRBV5-1 and TRBJ2-7, with D perhaps TRBD2 (5 bases). The V end lost 0 bases, the J end lost 7 bases, and 20 bases lay between the germline ends. The CDR3 loop spans 16 amino acids. Germline loops: CDR1 SGHRS, CDR2 YFSETQ. The CDR3 DNA reads as TGCGCCAGCAGCTTGGGGGCTAGCCCCAGCGTAGGGGAGCAGTACTTC. It is translated as CASSLGASPSVGEQYF.

This chain connects TRBV6-6 to TRBJ1-2; 11 nucleotides match TRBD1. V lost 10 bases to trimming and J lost 4 bases; unmatched junction nucleotides: 5. The germline gives CDR1 MNHNY, CDR2 SVGAGI (reference sequence). The CDR3 runs 13 residues. The CDR3 loop reads CAIGDRGSYGYTF. CDR3 DNA sequence: TGTGCCATCGGGGACAGGGGGTCCTATGGCTACACCTTC.

The chain recombines TRBV10-3 with TRBJ2-5, with TRBD1 identical over 7 bases. The CDR3 is 14 amino acids. V shed 3 bases, J shed 7 bases, and the junction held 8 bases outside the gene matches. The germline V gene has CDR1 ENHRY and CDR2 SYGVKD. The CDR3 DNA is TGTGCCATCAGTGACACAGGGGCCGCGGGGACCCAGTACTTC. It specifies CAISDTGAAGTQYF.

This clone appeared once. V and J are TRBV7-2 and TRBJ2-5; the D is unclear. V was cut by 5 bases and J by 1 base, with 11 bases left in between. The CDR3 runs 14 residues. Germline lookup yields CDR1 SGHTA and CDR2 FQGNSA. The CDR3 coding sequence is TGTGCCAGCAGCAACCGCGGCCCCCAAGAGACCCAGTACTTC. Its translation: CASSNRGPQETQYF.

V gene TRBV7-8 combines with J gene TRBJ1-3, with 7 nucleotides matching TRBD1. V trimming: 5 bases; J trimming: 0 bases; junction bases outside the gene matches: 7. CDR1 and CDR2 (germline): SGHVS, FQNEAQ. The CDR3 is 16 amino acids. The CDR3: CASSNRQGNSGNTIYF. The CDR3 DNA sequence: TGTGCCAGCAGCAACCGACAGGGAAACTCTGGAAACACCATATATTTT.

J is TRBJ2-1 and V is TRBV25-1; 11 bases map to TRBD2. Looked up from germline, CDR1 is MGHDK and CDR2 is SYGVNS. The CDR3 loop spans 14 amino acids. The ends lost 2 bases at V and 6 bases at J; junction bases unmatched: 0. The CDR3 sequence: CASSELAGGNEQFF. DNA of the CDR3: TGTGCCAGCAGTGAACTAGCGGGAGGCAATGAGCAGTTCTTC.

The chain carries TRBV7-2 and TRBJ1-4; perhaps TRBD1 as D (6 bases). V dropped 5 bases and J dropped 12 bases, with 19 bases sitting between them. Germline values: CDR1 SGHTA, CDR2 FQGNSA. CDR3 length: 14 residues. This CDR3 reads CASSPGRGGGELFF. As DNA, the CDR3 is TGTGCCAGCAGCCCGGGGAGAGGGGGGGGAGAACTGTTTTTT. The variable domain in full, completed from reference TRBV7-2 and TRBJ1-4, reads GAGVSQSPSNKVTEKGKDVELRCDPISGHTALYWYRQSLGQGLEFLIYFQGNSAPDKSGLPSDRFSAERTGGSVSTLTIQRTQQEDSAVYLCASSPGRGGGELFFGSGTQLSVL.

In this sample, this clone turned up a few times. The CDR3 spells CASRPSTGGGGYTF. As DNA, the CDR3 is TGTGCCAGCAGACCCTCGACAGGGGGGGGTGGCTACACCTTC. The rearrangement joins TRBV9 to TRBJ1-2, with TRBD1 matching over 9 bases. Germline V CDR1 and CDR2: SGDLS, YYNGEE. The CDR3 runs to 14 residues. The V and J ends lost 5 bases and 7 bases, in that order; junction bases with no gene match: 9. The full variable domain, with the rest looked up from reference TRBV9 and TRBJ1-2, is DSGVTQTPKHLITATGQRVTLRCSPRSGDLSVYWYQQSLDQGLQFLIQYYNGEERAKGNILERFSAQQFPDLHSELNLSSLELGDSALYFCASRPSTGGGGYTFGSGTRLTVV.

The chain joins TRBV9 to TRBJ2-5; 12 bases are shared with TRBD2. The CDR3 extends over 16 amino acids. CDR1 and CDR2 (germline): SGDLS, YYNGEE. The J segment lost 5 bases and the V segment lost 4 bases, leaving 9 bases of the junction unmatched. The CDR3 DNA is TGTGCCAGCAGCCCGACTAGCGGGAGCCCGTGGGAGACCCAGTACTTC. This codes for CASSPTSGSPWETQYF.

CDR3 DNA sequence: TGTGCCTGGAGTCGGTCGGGCAATGAGCAGTTCTTC. Encoded protein: CAWSRSGNEQFF. This chain uses TRBV30 with TRBJ2-1; D unresolved. The CDR3 is made up of 12 amino acids. Between the trimmed V and J ends, which lost 2 bases and 6 bases, there was a span of 8 bases. Germline values: CDR1 GTSNPN, CDR2 SVGIG (reference sequence).

The chain employs TRBV18 and TRBJ2-7, with D unresolved. CDR1 and CDR2 from the germline V gene are KGHSH and LQKENI. V was pared by 1 base and J by 2 bases, with 6 bases between. The CDR3 is made up of 13 amino acids. CDR3 sequence: CASSPLLPYEQYV. The CDR3 DNA follows: TGTGCCAGCTCACCACTACTACCCTACGAGCAGTACGTC.

This rearrangement joins TRBV11-2 to TRBJ2-5; D unresolved. This CDR3 has 13 residues. CDR1 is SGHAT, CDR2 FQNNGV, per germline. Trimming cost V 4 bases and J 0 bases, with 6 bases left between them. The CDR3 nucleotides are TGTGCCAGCAGCTCGAGCCACCAAGAGACCCAGTACTTC. It yields the protein CASSSSHQETQYF.

This rearrangement joins TRBV11-3 to TRBJ1-2; 8 nucleotides agree with TRBD1. Germline CDR1 SGHNT, CDR2 YENEEA. The CDR3 contains 17 residues. V gave up 5 bases and J gave up 0 bases; unmatched junction bases: 11. The CDR3 DNA sequence: TGTGCCAGCAGCCTACCGACAGGGGCGGTGGCTAACTATGGCTACACCTTC. Translated: CASSLPTGAVANYGYTF.

The rearrangement joins TRBV20-1 to TRBJ2-4; 8 bases are shared with TRBD2. The CDR3 has 15 residues. Germline V gene data show CDR1 as DFQATT and CDR2 as SNEGSKA (reference sequence). Trimming at V came to 3 bases and at J to 1 base, leaving 5 bases not matched to a gene. CDR3 sequence reads: CSASRGGSAKNIQYF. The CDR3 nucleotides are TGCAGTGCTAGTCGGGGGGGGTCGGCCAAAAACATTCAGTACTTC.

The chain is built from TRBV6-2 or TRBV6-3 and TRBJ2-5; 8 bases agree with TRBD1. The CDR3 sequence is 14 residues long. CDR1 is MNHEY, CDR2 SVGEGT, per germline. J lost 3 bases, V lost 2 bases, and 2 bases had no gene match. CDR3 in amino acids: CASSYPGQEETQYF. CDR3 coding DNA: TGTGCCAGCAGTTACCCGGGACAGGAAGAGACCCAGTACTTC.

The chain employs TRBV30 and TRBJ2-7; D perhaps matches TRBD2 (5 bases). Germline CDR1 reads GTSNPN; CDR2 reads SVGIG (reference sequence). The CDR3 extends over 13 amino acids. V lost 0 bases and J lost 7, with 13 bases in between. CDR3: CAWSVRAPGEQYF. The CDR3 DNA is TGTGCCTGGAGTGTACGGGCCCCGGGGGAGCAGTACTTC.

The chain uses TRBV7-2 and TRBJ2-2; the match to TRBD1 covers 7 bases. V dropped 5 bases and J dropped 6; count of bases not matched to a gene: 6. The germline V gene has CDR1 SGHTA and CDR2 FQGNSA. CDR3 length: 14 amino acids. CDR3 region: CASSRRQGAGELFF. CDR3 DNA sequence: TGTGCCAGCAGCCGCCGGCAGGGGGCCGGGGAGCTGTTTTTT.